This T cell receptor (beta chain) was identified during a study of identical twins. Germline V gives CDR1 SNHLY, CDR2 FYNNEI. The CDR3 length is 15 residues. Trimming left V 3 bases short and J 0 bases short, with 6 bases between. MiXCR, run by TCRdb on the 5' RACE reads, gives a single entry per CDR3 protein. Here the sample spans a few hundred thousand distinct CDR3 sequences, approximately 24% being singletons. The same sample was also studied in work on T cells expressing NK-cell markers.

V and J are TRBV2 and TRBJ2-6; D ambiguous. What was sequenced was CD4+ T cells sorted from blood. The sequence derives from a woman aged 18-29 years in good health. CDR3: CASSDFSSGANVLTF. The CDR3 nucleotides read TGTGCCAGCAGTGACTTCAGCTCTGGGGCCAACGTCCTGACTTTC.